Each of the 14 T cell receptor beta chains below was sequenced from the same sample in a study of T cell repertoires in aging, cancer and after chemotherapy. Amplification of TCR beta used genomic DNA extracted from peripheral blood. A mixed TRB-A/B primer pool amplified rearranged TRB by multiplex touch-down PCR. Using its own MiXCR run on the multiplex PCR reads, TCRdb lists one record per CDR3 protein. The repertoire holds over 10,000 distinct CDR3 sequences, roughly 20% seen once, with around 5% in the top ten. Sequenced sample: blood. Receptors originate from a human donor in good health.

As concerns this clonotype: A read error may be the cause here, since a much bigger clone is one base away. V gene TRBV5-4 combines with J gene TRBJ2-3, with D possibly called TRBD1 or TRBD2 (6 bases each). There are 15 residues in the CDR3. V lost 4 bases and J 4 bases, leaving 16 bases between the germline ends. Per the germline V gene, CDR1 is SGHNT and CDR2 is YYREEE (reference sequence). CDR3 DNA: TGTGCCAGCAGCAGCGCGGAGGAGGGGGCAGATACGCAGTATTTT. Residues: CASSSAEEGADTQYF.

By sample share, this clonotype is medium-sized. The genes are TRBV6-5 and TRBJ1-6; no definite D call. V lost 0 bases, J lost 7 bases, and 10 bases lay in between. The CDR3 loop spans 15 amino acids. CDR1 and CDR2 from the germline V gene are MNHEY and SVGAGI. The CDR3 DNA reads TGTGCCAGCAGTTACTCGCGGGGAGTCAATTCACCCCTCCACTTT. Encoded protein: CASSYSRGVNSPLHF.

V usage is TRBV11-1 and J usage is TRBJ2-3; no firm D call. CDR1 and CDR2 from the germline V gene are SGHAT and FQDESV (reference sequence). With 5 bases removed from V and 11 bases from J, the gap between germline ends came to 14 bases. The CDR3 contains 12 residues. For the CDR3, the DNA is TGTGCCAGCAGCCACGACCCGGCTCGGCAGTATTTT. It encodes CASSHDPARQYF.

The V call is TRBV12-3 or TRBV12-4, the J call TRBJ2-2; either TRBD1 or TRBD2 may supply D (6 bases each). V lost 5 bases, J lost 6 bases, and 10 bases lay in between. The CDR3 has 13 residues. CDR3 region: CASSPRGPGELFF. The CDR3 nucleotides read TGTGCCAGCAGTCCCCGGGGGCCCGGGGAGCTGTTTTTT.

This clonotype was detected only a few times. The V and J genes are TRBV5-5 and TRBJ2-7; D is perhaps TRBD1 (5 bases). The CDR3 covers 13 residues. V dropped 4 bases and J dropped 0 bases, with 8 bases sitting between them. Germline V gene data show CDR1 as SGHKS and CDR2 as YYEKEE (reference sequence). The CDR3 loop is CASSGRVSYEQYF. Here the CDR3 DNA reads TGTGCCAGCAGCGGCAGGGTCTCCTACGAGCAGTACTTC.

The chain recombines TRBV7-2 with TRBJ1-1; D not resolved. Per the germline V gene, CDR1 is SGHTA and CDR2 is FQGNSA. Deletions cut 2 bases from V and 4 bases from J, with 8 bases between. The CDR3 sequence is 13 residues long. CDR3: CASSLRAATEAFF. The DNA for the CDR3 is TGTGCCAGCAGCTTAAGAGCCGCCACTGAAGCTTTCTTT.

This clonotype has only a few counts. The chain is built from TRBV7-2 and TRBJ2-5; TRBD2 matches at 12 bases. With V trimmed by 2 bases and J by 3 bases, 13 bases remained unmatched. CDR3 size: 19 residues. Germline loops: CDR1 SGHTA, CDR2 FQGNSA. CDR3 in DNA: TGTGCCAGCAGCTTAAAGGTGGTCCCGAGACTAGCGGGGGAAGAGACCCAGTACTTC. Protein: CASSLKVVPRLAGEETQYF. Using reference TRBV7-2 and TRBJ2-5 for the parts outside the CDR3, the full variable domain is GAGVSQSPSNKVTEKGKDVELRCDPISGHTALYWYRQSLGQGLEFLIYFQGNSAPDKSGLPSDRFSAERTGGSVSTLTIQRTQQEDSAVYLCASSLKVVPRLAGEETQYFGPGTRLLVL.

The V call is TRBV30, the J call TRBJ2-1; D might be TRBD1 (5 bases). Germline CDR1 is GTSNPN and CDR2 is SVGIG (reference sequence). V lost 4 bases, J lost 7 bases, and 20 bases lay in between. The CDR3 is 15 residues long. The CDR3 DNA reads TGTGCCTGGACCTCCTGGCCTCAAGGGGCAAATGAGCAGTTCTTC. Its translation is CAWTSWPQGANEQFF.

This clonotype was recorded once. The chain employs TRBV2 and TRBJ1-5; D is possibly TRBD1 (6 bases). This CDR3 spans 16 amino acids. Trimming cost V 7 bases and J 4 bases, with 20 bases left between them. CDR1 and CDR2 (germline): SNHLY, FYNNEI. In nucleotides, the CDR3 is TGTGCCAGCACCTCCCTAGTTGGGGGCGCTAATCAGCCCCAGCATTTT. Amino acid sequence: CASTSLVGGANQPQHF.

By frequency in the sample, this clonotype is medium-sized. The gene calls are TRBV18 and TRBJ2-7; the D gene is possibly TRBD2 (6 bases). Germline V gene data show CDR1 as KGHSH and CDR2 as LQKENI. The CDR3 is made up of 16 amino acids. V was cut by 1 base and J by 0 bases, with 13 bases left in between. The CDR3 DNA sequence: TGTGCCAGCTCACCACTCGGGGGTAGTAGCTCCTACGAGCAGTACTTC. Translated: CASSPLGGSSSYEQYF.

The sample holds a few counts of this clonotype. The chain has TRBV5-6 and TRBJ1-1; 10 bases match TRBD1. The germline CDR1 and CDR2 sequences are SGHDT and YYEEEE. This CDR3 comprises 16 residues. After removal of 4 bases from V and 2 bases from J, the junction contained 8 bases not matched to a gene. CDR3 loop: CASSQGQGYFNTEAFF. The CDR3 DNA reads TGTGCCAGCAGCCAGGGACAGGGGTACTTTAACACTGAAGCTTTCTTT.

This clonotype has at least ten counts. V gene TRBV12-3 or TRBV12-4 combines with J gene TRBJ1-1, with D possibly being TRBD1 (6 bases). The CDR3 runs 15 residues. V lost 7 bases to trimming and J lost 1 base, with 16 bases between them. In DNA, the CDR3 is TGTGCCAGCACCACCATCCAGGGGCCGAACACTGAAGCTTTCTTT. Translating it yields CASTTIQGPNTEAFF.

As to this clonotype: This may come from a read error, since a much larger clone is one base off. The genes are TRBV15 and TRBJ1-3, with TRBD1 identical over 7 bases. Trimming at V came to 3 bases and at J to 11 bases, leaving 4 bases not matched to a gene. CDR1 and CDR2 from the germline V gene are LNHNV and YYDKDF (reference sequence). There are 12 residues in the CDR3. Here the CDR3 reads CATSRDRNAIYF. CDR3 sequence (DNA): TGTGCCACCAGCAGGGACAGGAACGCCATATATTTT.

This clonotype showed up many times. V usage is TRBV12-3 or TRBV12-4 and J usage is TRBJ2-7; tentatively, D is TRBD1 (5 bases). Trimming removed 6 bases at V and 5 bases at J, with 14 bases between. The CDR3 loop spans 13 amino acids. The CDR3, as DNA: TGTGCCAGCAGCTTGACAGTATGGCACGAGCAGTACTTC. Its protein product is CASSLTVWHEQYF.